The clone carrying this T cell receptor (beta chain) occurred many times. The antigen is undetermined. This CDR3 is built from 14 residues. The J segment lost 8 bases and the V segment lost 0 bases, leaving 7 bases of the junction unmatched. CDR1 SGHRS and CDR2 YFSETQ come from the germline V gene. Investigators amplified TCR beta CDR3 regions from RNA transcripts. HTBI primers served in a first-round RT-PCR, which a second-round multiplex PCR followed. TCRdb re-called the multiplex PCR reads with MiXCR, one entry per CDR3 protein. Among around 670,000 distinct CDR3 sequences, 35% to 50% were seen once, and the ten largest hold 44%. This specimen belongs to a study of Graves' ophthalmopathy and Graves' hyperthyroidism. Study details: Peripheral blood (taken before any treatment) was collected at initial diagnosis. Study-level results: Sensitivity reached less than 71% and specificity around 72% when the model predicted ophthalmopathy progression.

PBMCs stemmed from over 8.5 ml of fresh peripheral blood. The chain links TRBV5-1 to TRBJ1-2; 7 bases map to TRBD1. The material sequenced was peripheral blood. The clonotype comes from an adult man with Graves' ophthalmopathy. CDR3 in DNA: TGCGCCAGCAGCTTGGATAAGGGGGCGCGCGGCTACACCTTC. This sequence encodes CASSLDKGARGYTF.